A single sample gave rise to the 19 T cell receptor beta chains below, sequenced in a study of response to subunit inactivated influenza vaccine. TCRdb re-analysed the RT-PCR reads in MiXCR, keeping a single row per CDR3 protein. The sample consists of about 540,000 distinct CDR3 sequences, less than 25% of them appearing once. The same sample was also studied in work on T cells expressing NK-cell markers. That work adds: As the method of synthesis, 5'RACE template switching with UMIs yielded TCR beta cDNA.

Sequences were derived from CD4+ T cells sorted from PBMCs, sampled about 11 days after vaccination. Receptor source: a man aged 50 to 59 who received an inactivated influenza vaccine.

The rearrangement joins TRBV29-1 to TRBJ2-5, with a weak D call TRBD1 (5 bases). Trimming removed 5 bases at V and 5 bases at J, with 15 bases between. Germline CDR1 reads SQVTM; CDR2 reads ANQGSEA. CDR3 length equals 13 residues. The CDR3 nucleotides are TGCAGCGTTATGGCAGGGTGGTTGGAGACCCAGTACTTC. Residues: CSVMAGWLETQYF.

This clonotype was counted a few times. The chain links TRBV7-3 to TRBJ2-1; 10 bases are a match to TRBD1. The CDR3 spans 13 residues. Per the germline V gene, CDR1 is SGHTA and CDR2 is FQGTGA. With V trimmed by 5 bases and J by 6 bases, 1 base remained unmatched. DNA of the CDR3: TGTGCCAGCAGCCGGACAGGGGGCAATGAGCAGTTCTTC. It specifies CASSRTGGNEQFF.

This clonotype was found a few times. The chain has TRBV7-2 and TRBJ2-5, with 10 bases aligning to TRBD1. V lost 0 bases, J lost 6 bases, and 4 bases stayed unmatched. Germline loops: CDR1 SGHTA, CDR2 FQGNSA. CDR3 size: 15 residues. The CDR3 region has the DNA TGTGCCAGCAGCTTAGCCGGACAGGGGGTAAAGACCCAGTACTTC. Encoded protein: CASSLAGQGVKTQYF.

The chain couples TRBV20-1 to TRBJ2-3, with D possibly matching TRBD2 (6 bases). The V end lost 1 base, the J end lost 1 base, and 9 bases lay between the germline ends. CDR3 length equals 14 residues. In germline, CDR1 is DFQATT, CDR2 SNEGSKA (reference sequence). The CDR3 reads CSARGTTGTDTQYF. CDR3 in DNA: TGCAGTGCTAGAGGGACTACAGGCACAGATACGCAGTATTTT.

The chain combines TRBV4-2 with TRBJ1-4; D uncertain. CDR3 length: 15 residues. Germline-derived CDR1 and CDR2 are LGHNA and YNFKEQ. The ends were cut back, 1 base at V and 2 bases at J, with 8 bases in the middle. The CDR3 protein is CASSQGTNTNEKLFF. The CDR3 nucleotides read TGTGCCAGCAGCCAAGGGACGAACACTAATGAAAAACTGTTTTTT.

The CDR3 nucleotides are TGCAGTGCTAGAGATTGGGAGAGGGTAATAGCGGGAGCCCAAGAGACCCAGTACTTC. Translating it yields CSARDWERVIAGAQETQYF. V is TRBV20-1 and J is TRBJ2-5; the match to TRBD2 covers 9 bases. V lost 0 bases and J lost 1; bases outside the gene matches: 15. Germline V gene data show CDR1 as DFQATT and CDR2 as SNEGSKA (reference sequence). This CDR3 is 19 amino acids long.

This chain links TRBV20-1 with TRBJ1-5; D remains ambiguous. V dropped 5 bases and J dropped 2 bases, with 10 bases sitting between them. The CDR3 length is 13 residues. CDR1 and CDR2 from the germline V gene are DFQATT and SNEGSKA (reference sequence). The CDR3 nucleotides are TGCAGTGCTCTCCGAGGCGGCAATCAGCCCCAGCATTTT. This translates into CSALRGGNQPQHF.

The chain couples TRBV20-1 to TRBJ2-7; no firm D call. The CDR3 sequence is 13 residues long. The germline V gene encodes CDR1 DFQATT and CDR2 SNEGSKA (reference sequence). V lost 0 bases and J lost 0, with 6 bases in between. The CDR3 here is CSARDANSYEQYF. The CDR3 DNA reads TGCAGTGCTAGAGACGCCAACTCCTACGAGCAGTACTTC.

The V and J genes are TRBV20-1 and TRBJ2-7; D unresolved. Germline assignment: CDR1 DFQATT and CDR2 SNEGSKA (reference sequence). The germline V and J ends were trimmed by 1 base and 2 bases, with 12 bases remaining between them. The CDR3 extends over 14 amino acids. The DNA of the CDR3 is TGCAGTGCTAGAGGAAGGACGGCCACCTACGAGCAGTACTTC. Translating gives CSARGRTATYEQYF.

This chain links TRBV11-2 with TRBJ2-7; 9 positions match TRBD1. Germline trimming cut 5 bases from V and 5 bases from J; bases unmatched to any gene: 13. The germline CDR1 and CDR2 sequences are SGHAT and FQNNGV. This CDR3 spans 16 amino acids. The CDR3 DNA follows: TGTGCCAGCAGCGACTTTCTTCGGACAGGGGACCACGAGCAGTACTTC. Translation: CASSDFLRTGDHEQYF.

The CDR3, as DNA: TGTGCCAGCAGTTTTGGGACCCCCACAGGGGCCAGCTCCTACGAGCAGTACTTC. Encoded protein: CASSFGTPTGASSYEQYF. The chain is built from TRBV28 and TRBJ2-7, with 7 bases lining up with TRBD1. Germline V gives CDR1 MDHEN, CDR2 SYDVKM. This CDR3 region has 18 residues. V trimming: 3 bases; J trimming: 0 bases; junction bases outside the gene matches: 14.

The chain employs TRBV29-1 and TRBJ2-7; tentative D call: TRBD1 (7 bases). The ends were cut back, 4 bases at V and 1 base at J, with 14 bases in the middle. CDR3 length equals 14 residues. The V gene's germline CDR1 is SQVTM and CDR2 ANQGSEA. The CDR3 nucleotides read TGCAGCGTTGGCCGGGGGACAGTGTCCTACGAGCAGTACTTC. It encodes CSVGRGTVSYEQYF.

This clonotype was counted only a few times. The V gene is TRBV29-1, the J gene TRBJ2-7, with 9 bases that match TRBD2. The germline V gene encodes CDR1 SQVTM and CDR2 ANQGSEA. J gave up 1 base and V 7 bases, and 5 bases lay outside the gene matches. The CDR3 covers 13 residues. Here the CDR3 DNA reads TGCAGCGCCCTTCTAGCGGGGTCCTACGAGCAGTACTTC. Translated, it gives CSALLAGSYEQYF.

This clonotype was detected a few times. This sequence joins TRBV11-2 and TRBJ2-4; 9 positions agree with TRBD2. This CDR3 is 19 amino acids long. V shed 3 bases, J shed 1 base, and the junction held 13 bases outside the gene matches. Germline loops: CDR1 SGHAT, CDR2 FQNNGV. The CDR3 loop reads CASSFSSSRLAAAKNIQYF. For the CDR3, the DNA is TGTGCCAGCAGCTTTTCCTCATCGCGACTAGCGGCCGCCAAAAACATTCAGTACTTC.

This rearrangement joins TRBV7-2 to TRBJ2-1, with TRBD2 as a possible D gene (5 bases). This CDR3 is 16 amino acids long. Looked up from germline, CDR1 is SGHTA and CDR2 is FQGNSA. Deletions cut 0 bases from V and 0 bases from J, with 9 bases between. CDR3 nucleotide sequence: TGTGCCAGCAGCTTAGCAGCGGTGAGCTCCTACAATGAGCAGTTCTTC. Encoded protein: CASSLAAVSSYNEQFF.

The chain joins TRBV7-2 to TRBJ1-1; D is unclear. Trimming shortened V by 5 bases and J by 8 bases, and 15 bases separated the two germline ends. The V gene's germline CDR1 is SGHTA and CDR2 FQGNSA. This CDR3 is built from 13 residues. The CDR3 protein is CASSPGRVGEAFF. Written as DNA, the CDR3 is TGTGCCAGCAGCCCAGGACGGGTGGGCGAAGCTTTCTTT.

This clonotype was observed a few times. A much larger clone differs by one base, so this may be a read error. The chain uses TRBV12-3 or TRBV12-4 and TRBJ2-1, with 9 bases matching TRBD2. This CDR3 has 15 residues. V lost 7 bases to trimming and J lost 0 bases; unmatched junction nucleotides: 4. The CDR3 DNA reads as TGTGCCAGCATCCGTAGCGGGAGCTCCTACAATGAGCAGTTCTTC. Translation: CASIRSGSSYNEQFF.

The chain employs TRBV28 and TRBJ2-5; possibly TRBD2 for D (6 bases). The V end lost 8 bases, the J end lost 9 bases, and 13 bases lay between the germline ends. The CDR3 spans 11 residues. The germline V gene has CDR1 MDHEN and CDR2 SYDVKM. Written as DNA, the CDR3 is TGTGCCAGCGGGGAGGATGGGGCCCAGTACTTC. Amino acids: CASGEDGAQYF.

The V call is TRBV5-1, the J call TRBJ2-7; D gene ambiguous. The CDR3 is 13 amino acids. Germline V gives CDR1 SGHRS, CDR2 YFSETQ. Trimming took 4 bases from V and 2 from J, leaving 10 bases between them. CDR3 amino acids: CASSIGPTYEQYF. The CDR3 nucleotides read TGCGCCAGCAGCATAGGGCCTACCTACGAGCAGTACTTC.